These 25 T cell receptor beta chains were sequenced from one sample in a study (TCRdb year 2016). Library creation used RT-PCR. Sequencing took place on an Illumina MiSeq. Clones were called with MiXCR by TCRdb after fastp trimmed the public reads at Q25, and only in-frame beta chains were retained. When rows share a CDR3 protein, they turn into one entry using the most common DNA and genes. The sample profile shows almost 700,000 distinct CDR3 sequences; approximately 14% of them were found once. The ten largest clonotypes hold 3.6% of the sample. Sequenced: memory CD4+ T cells from blood. Source of these receptors: a female donor in good health, serving as a healthy control.

The genes are TRBV28 and TRBJ2-1; 9 positions agree with TRBD2. The V gene end was trimmed by 7 bases and the J gene end by 7 bases; junction bases not matched to a gene: 11. The CDR3 consists of 15 residues. The V gene's germline CDR1 is MDHEN and CDR2 SYDVKM. CDR3 nucleotide sequence: TGTGCCAGCAACCCCCCCGGGACTAGCAGGAATGAGCAGTTCTTC. Protein: CASNPPGTSRNEQFF.

This clonotype was observed a few times. This rearrangement joins TRBV20-1 to TRBJ2-3; TRBD2 matches at 10 bases. V lost 4 bases, J lost 3 bases, and 7 bases stayed unmatched. This CDR3 has 15 residues. Germline CDR1 DFQATT, CDR2 SNEGSKA (reference sequence). This CDR3 reads CSAKRPSGRTDTQYF. DNA for the CDR3: TGCAGTGCTAAGAGGCCTAGCGGGAGAACAGATACGCAGTATTTT.

A few counts support this clonotype. The chain is built from TRBV5-1 and TRBJ2-1, with D perhaps matching TRBD1 (6 bases). The CDR3 runs to 13 residues. The germline V and J ends were trimmed by 4 bases and 8 bases, with 13 bases remaining between them. CDR1 SGHRS and CDR2 YFSETQ come from the germline V gene. CDR3 bases: TGCGCCAGCAGCGCAGGGGTCGAGGATGAGCAGTTCTTC. It translates to CASSAGVEDEQFF.

This sequence joins TRBV28 and TRBJ2-7, with 9 nucleotides matching TRBD1. Germline-derived CDR1 and CDR2 are MDHEN and SYDVKM. V was clipped by 6 bases and J by 0 bases; unmatched bases: 6. There are 15 residues in the CDR3. The CDR3 region has the DNA TGTGCCAGCAGCACAGGGGGCGCGAGCTCCTACGAGCAGTACTTC. Residues: CASSTGGASSYEQYF.

CDR3 in amino acids: CSAFPGTGGVEQFF. In nucleotides, the CDR3 is TGCAGTGCGTTTCCCGGGACAGGGGGCGTTGAGCAGTTCTTC. V gene TRBV20-1 combines with J gene TRBJ2-1, with 12 bases aligning to TRBD1. With 6 bases clipped from V and 9 bases from J, the junction kept 9 bases outside the gene matches. The CDR3 runs 14 residues. Germline CDR1 is DFQATT and CDR2 is SNEGSKA (reference sequence).

This sequence joins TRBV20-1 and TRBJ1-5; 7 positions match TRBD1. The CDR3 runs to 16 residues. Germline CDR1 and CDR2: DFQATT and SNEGSKA (reference sequence). V was clipped by 0 bases and J by 1 base; unmatched bases: 6. This CDR3 reads CSARERQGISNQPQHF. The CDR3, as DNA: TGCAGTGCTAGAGAGAGACAGGGTATAAGCAATCAGCCCCAGCATTTT.

CDR3 residues: CASSPYASGSNEQFF. The CDR3 coding sequence is TGTGCCAGCTCACCATACGCTAGCGGGAGCAATGAGCAGTTCTTC. The chain links TRBV18 to TRBJ2-1; 10 positions agree with TRBD2. Germline V gene lookup returns CDR1 KGHSH and CDR2 LQKENI. CDR3 size: 15 residues. V lost 2 bases, J lost 6 bases, and 4 bases stayed unmatched.

This CDR3 reads CSVETGNTIYF. CDR3 DNA sequence: TGCAGCGTTGAAACGGGAAACACCATATATTTT. The chain combines TRBV29-1 with TRBJ1-3; D is undetermined. V dropped 2 bases and J dropped 4 bases, with 3 bases sitting between them. This CDR3 has 11 residues. Germline CDR1 SQVTM, CDR2 ANQGSEA.

V and J are TRBV7-2 and TRBJ2-2, with TRBD2 matching over 11 bases. J lost 7 bases, V lost 2 bases, and 6 bases had no gene match. The CDR3 sequence is 16 residues long. CDR1 SGHTA and CDR2 FQGNSA come from the germline V gene. The CDR3 spells CASSLLSGRASGELFF. CDR3 bases: TGTGCCAGCAGCTTACTTAGCGGGAGGGCCAGCGGGGAGCTGTTTTTT.

This clonotype was seen only a few times. This chain uses TRBV20-1 with TRBJ1-1; D remains unclear. Germline CDR1 is DFQATT and CDR2 is SNEGSKA (reference sequence). This CDR3 is 13 amino acids long. Trimming left V 2 bases short and J 5 bases short, with 12 bases between. CDR3 amino acids: CSARKGLETEAFF. CDR3 bases: TGCAGTGCTAGAAAGGGCCTTGAGACTGAAGCTTTCTTT.

CDR3 sequence: CASSFRTTNTGELFF. The CDR3 nucleotides read TGTGCCAGCAGCTTTAGAACAACGAACACCGGGGAGCTGTTTTTT. This chain uses TRBV11-2 with TRBJ2-2; D call uncertain. This CDR3 contains 15 residues. CDR1 and CDR2 (germline): SGHAT, FQNNGV. Trimming removed 3 bases from V and 0 bases from J, with 8 bases in between.

The chain carries TRBV20-1 and TRBJ2-3; TRBD2 matches 16 bases. This CDR3 contains 21 residues. CDR1 DFQATT and CDR2 SNEGSKA come from the germline V gene (reference sequence). V trimming: 1 base; J trimming: 1 base; junction bases outside the gene matches: 14. CDR3 region: CSARASTGLAGGQSRTDTQYF. The DNA of the CDR3 is TGCAGTGCTAGAGCCTCAACGGGACTAGCGGGAGGGCAGTCGCGCACAGATACGCAGTATTTT.

The chain uses TRBV12-3 or TRBV12-4 and TRBJ2-2; TRBD2 agrees at 11 bases. The V gene end was trimmed by 5 bases and the J gene end by 0 bases; junction bases not matched to a gene: 5. CDR3 length: 17 amino acids. CDR3 in DNA: TGTGCCAGCAGTCGAAGGGGACTAGCGGCGAACACCGGGGAGCTGTTTTTT. Translated: CASSRRGLAANTGELFF.

The chain uses TRBV10-3 and TRBJ1-2, with unresolved D. This CDR3 spans 14 amino acids. CDR1 is ENHRY and CDR2 is SYGVKD in the germline V gene. V was pared by 0 bases and J by 2 bases, with 7 bases between. The CDR3 DNA follows: TGTGCCATCAGTGAGTCCTTTATAAACTATGGCTACACCTTC. Translated, it gives CAISESFINYGYTF.

The chain has TRBV3-1 and TRBJ1-1; possibly TRBD1 for D (5 bases). This CDR3 has 16 residues. The germline CDR1 and CDR2 sequences are LGHDT and YNNKEL (reference sequence). V was cut by 1 base and J by 0 bases, with 12 bases left in between. The CDR3 coding sequence is TGTGCCAGCAGCCAAGCTTGGGGGAACGTGAACACTGAAGCTTTCTTT. Encoded protein: CASSQAWGNVNTEAFF.

This clonotype was detected a few times. The V gene is TRBV3-1, the J gene TRBJ2-3; 7 bases agree with TRBD1. Losses at the gene ends were 1 base for V and 0 bases for J; bases not matched to a gene: 13. The CDR3 runs 19 residues. The germline V gene encodes CDR1 LGHDT and CDR2 YNNKEL (reference sequence). This chain's CDR3 is CASSQVISLRDSSTDTQYF. The CDR3 coding sequence is TGTGCCAGCAGCCAAGTAATTTCCCTTCGGGACAGCAGCACAGATACGCAGTATTTT.

Ten or more counts support this clonotype. V usage is TRBV28 and J usage is TRBJ2-1; D possibly matches TRBD1 or TRBD2 (5 bases each). The CDR3 contains 13 residues. Germline CDR1 and CDR2: MDHEN and SYDVKM. V was trimmed by 6 bases and J by 1 base, leaving 7 bases between them. As DNA, the CDR3 is TGTGCCAGCAGAGAGGGGTCCTACAATGAGCAGTTCTTC. Its translation is CASREGSYNEQFF.

The chain combines TRBV7-3 with TRBJ2-1, with D possibly TRBD1 on 5 matching bases. The length of the CDR3 is 15 residues. Per germline, CDR1 SGHTA and CDR2 FQGTGA. V dropped 2 bases and J dropped 4 bases, with 12 bases sitting between them. This chain's CDR3 is CASSLAQAFYNEQFF. The CDR3 DNA reads as TGTGCCAGCAGCTTAGCACAGGCGTTTTACAATGAGCAGTTCTTC.

This clonotype was counted between two and nine times. The chain employs TRBV20-1 and TRBJ2-3; 9 bases are a match to TRBD2. V shed 0 bases and J 2 bases; nucleotides not matched to a gene: 6. There are 16 residues in the CDR3. The germline gives CDR1 DFQATT, CDR2 SNEGSKA (reference sequence). CDR3: CSARDFLAGNTDTQYF. As DNA, the CDR3 is TGCAGTGCTAGAGATTTCCTAGCGGGAAACACAGATACGCAGTATTTT.

The chain couples TRBV2 to TRBJ2-1; 8 positions agree with TRBD1. The germline CDR1 and CDR2 sequences are SNHLY and FYNNEI. The CDR3 loop spans 15 amino acids. The V and J ends lost 1 base and 8 bases, in that order; junction bases with no gene match: 7. The CDR3 DNA is TGTGCCAGCAGTGAAGGGACAGGGATTTACCATGAGCAGTTCTTC. This codes for CASSEGTGIYHEQFF. The whole variable domain, remainder taken from reference TRBV2 and TRBJ2-1, is EPEVTQTPSHQVTQMGQEVILRCVPISNHLYFYWYRQILGQKVEFLVSFYNNEISEKSEIFDDQFSVERPDGSNFTLKIRSTKLEDSAMYFCASSEGTGIYHEQFFGPGTRLTVL.

This clonotype was picked up a small number of times. The J gene is TRBJ2-2, the V gene TRBV11-2; 10 bases agree with TRBD1. The trim removed 5 bases at V and 4 bases at J, leaving 10 bases unmatched. CDR1 and CDR2 from the germline V gene are SGHAT and FQNNGV. This CDR3 contains 17 residues. The CDR3 region is CASSTRTGGFFTGELFF. In DNA form, the CDR3 reads TGTGCCAGCAGCACGAGGACAGGGGGGTTTTTCACCGGGGAGCTGTTTTTT. Drawing the rest from reference TRBV11-2 and TRBJ2-2, the complete variable domain is EAGVAQSPRYKIIEKRQSVAFWCNPISGHATLYWYQQILGQGPKLLIQFQNNGVVDDSQLPKDRFSAERLKGVDSTLKIQPAKLEDSAVYLCASSTRTGGFFTGELFFGEGSRLTVL.

This chain joins TRBV6-1 and TRBJ2-3; weak D call: TRBD1 (6 bases). Germline V gene sequence: CDR1 MNHNS, CDR2 SASEGT. The CDR3 covers 16 residues. V lost 0 bases to trimming and J lost 3 bases, with 13 bases between them. CDR3 coding DNA: TGTGCCAGCAGTGAAGCGGGGGCATTTCGGACAGATACGCAGTATTTT. It specifies CASSEAGAFRTDTQYF.

The sample holds many counts of this clonotype. The chain uses TRBV10-3 and TRBJ2-3; D uncertain. Germline loops: CDR1 ENHRY, CDR2 SYGVKD. V dropped 5 bases and J dropped 6 bases, with 21 bases sitting between them. The CDR3 runs to 16 residues. The CDR3 reads CAISTALTTPGDTQYF. DNA of the CDR3: TGTGCCATCAGTACCGCCCTTACAACCCCCGGCGATACGCAGTATTTT.

Many counts were recorded for this clonotype. This sequence joins TRBV12-3 or TRBV12-4 and TRBJ2-5; 7 bases line up with TRBD2. The CDR3 runs to 17 residues. The ends lost 2 bases at V and 4 bases at J; junction bases unmatched: 13. The CDR3 coding sequence is TGTGCCAGCAGTTTAAACGCTGGCGGGAGAAGTCTAGAGACCCAGTACTTC. This translates into CASSLNAGGRSLETQYF.

The chain uses TRBV7-9 and TRBJ1-4; 7 bases align to TRBD1. The CDR3 has 15 amino acids. Germline V CDR1 and CDR2: SEHNR, FQNEAQ (reference sequence). V trimming: 5 bases; J trimming: 8 bases; junction bases outside the gene matches: 11. The CDR3 DNA reads as TGTGCCAGCAGCGGACAGGACCCCCTGGTGGAAAAACTGTTTTTT. Its translation: CASSGQDPLVEKLFF.